One and the same sample provided the 9 T cell receptor beta chains below, sequenced in a study of cytomegalovirus exposure and HLA in healthy donors. Primers: 60 Vbeta forward and 13 Jbeta reverse. TCRdb's copy holds only in-frame clones and misses some; the assay was immunoSEQ multiplex PCR. Altogether roughly 160,000 clones are present, approximately 84% being singletons, with the ten largest covering around 1%. The sample consisted of PBMCs. Receptors originate from a man aged 25 to 40 in good health and CMV-seronegative.

J is TRBJ1-5 and V is TRBV19, with D tentatively TRBD1 (5 bases). Trimming cost V 1 base and J 3 bases, with 10 bases left between them. The V gene's germline CDR1 is LNHDA and CDR2 SQIVND (reference sequence). This CDR3 spans 15 amino acids. CDR3 nucleotide sequence: TGTGCCAGTAGTATAGGTCAGGGCCTCAATCAGCCCCAGCATTTT. Translated: CASSIGQGLNQPQHF.

The CDR3 here is CASSAQSGLAEYNEQFF. CDR3 coding DNA: TGTGCCAGCAGCGCTCAGTCCGGACTAGCGGAGTACAATGAGCAGTTCTTC. This rearrangement joins TRBV9 to TRBJ2-1, with 10 bases aligning to TRBD2. The CDR3 totals 17 residues. With 3 bases clipped from V and 4 bases from J, the junction kept 10 bases outside the gene matches. Germline values: CDR1 SGDLS, CDR2 YYNGEE.

The chain joins TRBV5-1 to TRBJ2-1; D ambiguous. The CDR3 is 13 amino acids. V shed 0 bases and J shed 5 bases, with 6 bases lying between them. Germline V gives CDR1 SGHRS, CDR2 YFSETQ. CDR3: CASSLGTDNEQFF. The CDR3 region has the DNA TGCGCCAGCAGCTTGGGAACAGACAATGAGCAGTTCTTC. Full variable domain (remainder filled in from reference TRBV5-1 and TRBJ2-1): KAGVTQTPRYLIKTRGQQVTLSCSPISGHRSVSWYQQTPGQGLQFLFEYFSETQRNKGNFPGRFSGRQFSNSRSEMNVSTLELGDSALYLCASSLGTDNEQFFGPGTRLTVL.

V gene TRBV30 combines with J gene TRBJ1-2, with D unresolved. Trimming pared 0 bases from V and 8 bases from J, leaving 13 bases between. The CDR3 is 13 residues long. The germline V gene has CDR1 GTSNPN and CDR2 SVGIG (reference sequence). CDR3 residues: CAWSVRGGSGYTF. The CDR3 DNA is TGTGCCTGGAGTGTACGTGGAGGAAGCGGCTACACCTTC.

This rearrangement joins TRBV4-1 to TRBJ1-2; D ambiguous. The V gene lost 6 bases and the J gene lost 6 bases, with 8 bases spanning the gap. CDR1 MGHRA and CDR2 YSYEKL come from the germline V gene. The CDR3 is 11 residues long. The CDR3 DNA follows: TGCGCCAGCAGTCCCCGGGATGGCTACACCTTC. It codes for CASSPRDGYTF.

This clone was counted only a few times. In DNA, the CDR3 is TGTGCCATCAGTGGACAGGGGGGAGCTAACTATGGCTACACCTTC. Its protein product is CAISGQGGANYGYTF. This sequence joins TRBV10-3 and TRBJ1-2; TRBD1 matches 9 bases. CDR3 length: 15 residues. Germline-derived CDR1 and CDR2 are ENHRY and SYGVKD. The V segment lost 4 bases and the J segment 0 bases; nucleotides outside the gene matches: 3.

The chain has TRBV7-2 and TRBJ1-1; D possibly corresponds to TRBD1 (6 bases). The CDR3 contains 17 residues. Germline lookup yields CDR1 SGHTA and CDR2 FQGNSA. V lost 2 bases, J lost 1 base, and 17 bases lay in between. CDR3 DNA sequence: TGTGCCAGCAGCTTACACGGGGGGCTAGGAAGGAACACTGAAGCTTTCTTT. Its protein is CASSLHGGLGRNTEAFF.

To note about this clone: Additional DNA sequences in this sample encode the identical CDR3. The CDR3 loop is CASSLYGDISYNEQFF. The CDR3 bases are TGTGCCAGCAGCCTATACGGGGACATCTCCTACAATGAGCAGTTCTTC. The chain has TRBV27 and TRBJ2-1, with D perhaps matching TRBD1 (6 bases). CDR1 MNHEY and CDR2 SMNVEV come from the germline V gene (reference sequence). The CDR3 sequence is 16 residues long. Between the trimmed V and J ends, which lost 6 bases and 0 bases, there was a span of 15 bases.

The rearrangement joins TRBV4-2 to TRBJ1-1, with TRBD1 as a possible D gene (5 bases). The V end was cut by 0 bases, the J end by 10 bases, with 18 bases between. The CDR3 has 15 amino acids. The germline gives CDR1 LGHNA, CDR2 YNFKEQ. In nucleotides, the CDR3 is TGTGCCAGCAGCCAAGACTCCGGACTAGGGGAGGGAGCTTTCTTT. Translation: CASSQDSGLGEGAFF.